The 8 T cell receptor beta chains reported below all come from one sample, sequenced in a study of Graves' ophthalmopathy and Graves' hyperthyroidism. Amplifying from RNA transcripts, the study obtained TCR beta CDR3 regions. The authors performed first-round RT-PCR with HTBI primers and then a second-round multiplex PCR. TCRdb itself ran the multiplex PCR reads through MiXCR, one entry per CDR3 protein. The table lists 500,000 to 700,000 distinct CDR3 sequences, approximately 22% of them singletons, with roughly 7.4% in the top ten. Sequenced sample: peripheral blood. The origin of the receptors is a woman between 18 and 29 years old with stable Graves' hyperthyroidism. Some clones in this sample may be carry-over from other donors' samples.

This clonotype was detected a few times. V and J are TRBV13 and TRBJ2-6, with 11 nucleotides matching TRBD2. The CDR3 covers 18 residues. Per the germline V gene, CDR1 is PRHDT and CDR2 is FYEKMQ (reference sequence). J gave up 0 bases and V 5 bases, and 6 bases lay outside the gene matches. The CDR3 DNA sequence: TGTGCCAGCAGCGGAATAGGGACTAGCGGCTCTGGGGCCAACGTCCTGACTTTC. This codes for CASSGIGTSGSGANVLTF.

The sample holds many counts of this clonotype. The chain carries TRBV2 and TRBJ2-7, with 13 bases fitting TRBD2. CDR1 and CDR2 from the germline V gene are SNHLY and FYNNEI. Germline trimming cut 3 bases from V and 0 bases from J; bases unmatched to any gene: 14. The CDR3 sequence is 20 residues long. The CDR3 is CASSESYPGLAGINSYEQYF. For the CDR3, the DNA is TGTGCCAGCAGTGAGTCATACCCGGGACTAGCGGGGATAAACTCCTACGAGCAGTACTTC.

There are many counts of this clonotype. The chain combines TRBV5-1 with TRBJ1-1; 7 positions match TRBD1. Trimming removed 6 bases from V and 8 bases from J; junction bases left unmatched: 7. The germline CDR1 and CDR2 sequences are SGHRS and YFSETQ. The CDR3 runs 12 residues. For the CDR3, the DNA is TGCGCCAGCAAAGGGGGCTCCTCCGAAGCTTTCTTT. It encodes CASKGGSSEAFF.

The V gene is TRBV5-1, the J gene TRBJ1-1, with D perhaps matching TRBD1 (5 bases). Between the trimmed V and J ends, which lost 0 bases and 3 bases, there was a span of 15 bases. The CDR3 length is 16 residues. Germline V CDR1 and CDR2: SGHRS, YFSETQ. The CDR3 DNA reads as TGCGCCAGCAGCTTGGATGGGGGAATTAGGTACACTGAAGCTTTCTTT. Its translation: CASSLDGGIRYTEAFF.

This clonotype showed up just once. A much larger clone lies one base from this, so it may be a read error. The rearrangement links TRBV3-1 to TRBJ2-7, with a possible D match to TRBD1 (6 bases). V lost 3 bases to trimming and J lost 1 base, with 13 bases between them. The CDR3 is 15 amino acids. The germline gives CDR1 LGHDT, CDR2 YNNKEL (reference sequence). The CDR3 DNA is TGTGCCAGCAGCCACTCAGGGGAAGGATCCTACGAGCAGTACTTC. Amino acids: CASSHSGEGSYEQYF.

This clonotype was seen repeatedly, ten times or more. The genes are TRBV10-3 and TRBJ2-7; a possible D gene is TRBD1 (6 bases). The germline V gene encodes CDR1 ENHRY and CDR2 SYGVKD. V dropped 10 bases and J dropped 7 bases, with 23 bases sitting between them. This CDR3 is 14 amino acids long. CDR3 sequence: CATGTFGSLYEQYF. As DNA, the CDR3 is TGTGCCACCGGGACATTCGGGTCTTTGTATGAGCAGTACTTC.

This clonotype was counted ten times or more. The chain has TRBV30 and TRBJ2-5; 10 positions match TRBD1. The trim removed 5 bases at V and 5 bases at J, leaving 2 bases unmatched. Germline CDR1 reads GTSNPN; CDR2 reads SVGIG (reference sequence). The length of the CDR3 is 12 residues. CDR3: CAWGQGGETQYF. CDR3 coding DNA: TGTGCCTGGGGACAGGGGGGTGAGACCCAGTACTTC.

This clonotype came up a few times. This chain connects TRBV28 to TRBJ2-7; TRBD1 is a possible D gene (5 bases). This CDR3 is built from 13 residues. The germline V gene has CDR1 MDHEN and CDR2 SYDVKM. The ends were cut back, 7 bases at V and 4 bases at J, with 14 bases in the middle. The CDR3 loop is CASTKSDSYEQYF. The CDR3 DNA sequence: TGTGCCAGCACCAAATCCGACAGTTACGAGCAGTACTTC.